This T cell receptor (beta chain) was sequenced during a study of shared clonotypes between healthy human individuals. Study-wide results and limits: Naive CD4 clonotypes overlapped across several donors at 4.5% to 5.5%.

As to this clone: Its antigen is still unknown.

Assay: immunoSEQ multiplex PCR; the TCRdb copy retains only in-frame clones and omits some. The sample contains about 380,000 clones, around 96% of which appear only once. The clonotype comes from a man between 25 and 39 years old in good health. The sequenced material came from memory CD8+ T cells sorted from blood. Stated subset: CD45RO+ cells pooled with CCR7-negative TemRA cells.

CDR3 coding DNA: TGCGCCAGCAGCTTGGTACAGGGAAAGCGTCCCTACGAGCAGTACTTC. Its protein is CASSLVQGKRPYEQYF. The V call is TRBV5-1, the J call TRBJ2-7; tentatively, D is TRBD1 (6 bases). The CDR3 is made up of 16 amino acids. Trimming took 0 bases from V and 2 from J, leaving 15 bases between them. Per germline, CDR1 SGHRS and CDR2 YFSETQ. Supplemented by reference TRBV5-1 and TRBJ2-7, the full variable domain reads KAGVTQTPRYLIKTRGQQVTLSCSPISGHRSVSWYQQTPGQGLQFLFEYFSETQRNKGNFPGRFSGRQFSNSRSEMNVSTLELGDSALYLCASSLVQGKRPYEQYFGPGTRLTVT.